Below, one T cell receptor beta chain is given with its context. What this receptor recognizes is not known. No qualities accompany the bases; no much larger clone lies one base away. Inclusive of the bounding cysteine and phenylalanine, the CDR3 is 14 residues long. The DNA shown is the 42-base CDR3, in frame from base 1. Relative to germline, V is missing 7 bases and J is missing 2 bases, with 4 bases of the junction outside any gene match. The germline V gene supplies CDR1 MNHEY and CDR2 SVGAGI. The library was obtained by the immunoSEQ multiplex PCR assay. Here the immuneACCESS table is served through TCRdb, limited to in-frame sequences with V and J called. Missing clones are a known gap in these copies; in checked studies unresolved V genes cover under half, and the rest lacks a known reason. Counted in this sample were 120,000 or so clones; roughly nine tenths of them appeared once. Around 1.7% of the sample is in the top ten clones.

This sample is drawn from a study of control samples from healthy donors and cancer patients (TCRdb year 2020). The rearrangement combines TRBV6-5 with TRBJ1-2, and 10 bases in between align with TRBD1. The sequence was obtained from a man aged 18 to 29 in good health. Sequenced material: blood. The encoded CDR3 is CASIGTGENYGYTF. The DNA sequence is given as TGTGCCAGCATCGGGACAGGGGAAAACTATGGCTACACCTTC.